This entry lists 17 T cell receptor beta chains sequenced from one sample in a study of type 1 and type 2 diabetes patients. Amplification started from genomic DNA. Amplification of the beta chain CDR3 used 30 forward and 13 reverse multiplex primers. TCRdb re-derived calls from the multiplex PCR reads in MiXCR, one entry per CDR3 protein. Seen here are more than 250,000 distinct CDR3 sequences, around 47% observed once, and the top ten hold around 15%. Material: peripheral blood mononuclear cells (PBMCs). The source is a man in his late teens or twenties with type 2 diabetes.

The V call is TRBV7-2, the J call TRBJ2-5; TRBD2 aligns across 10 bases. CDR1 SGHTA and CDR2 FQGNSA come from the germline V gene. The CDR3 extends over 16 amino acids. The V gene end was trimmed by 6 bases and the J gene end by 5 bases; junction bases not matched to a gene: 12. The CDR3 protein is CASSDRIETSGETQYF. The CDR3 DNA reads TGTGCCAGCAGTGACCGAATCGAGACTAGCGGGGAGACCCAGTACTTC. The variable domain in full, completed from reference TRBV7-2 and TRBJ2-5, reads GAGVSQSPSNKVTEKGKDVELRCDPISGHTALYWYRQSLGQGLEFLIYFQGNSAPDKSGLPSDRFSAERTGGSVSTLTIQRTQQEDSAVYLCASSDRIETSGETQYFGPGTRLLVL.

This clonotype was detected a few times. The chain uses TRBV19 and TRBJ2-5; possible D gene TRBD2, 6 bases. Looked up from germline, CDR1 is LNHDA and CDR2 is SQIVND (reference sequence). The CDR3 loop spans 14 amino acids. Trimming took 8 bases from V and 3 from J, leaving 16 bases between them. CDR3 in DNA: TGTGCCAGTCGGATTCAGGAGGGGAAAGAGACCCAGTACTTC. Translation gives CASRIQEGKETQYF. Together with reference TRBV19 and TRBJ2-5, the CDR3 gives the full variable domain: DGGITQSPKYLFRKEGQNVTLSCEQNLNHDAMYWYRQDPGQGLRLIYYSQIVNDFQKGDIAEGYSVSREKKESFPLTVTSAQKNPTAFYLCASRIQEGKETQYFGPGTRLLVL.

The chain is built from TRBV27 and TRBJ2-1; D ambiguous. V dropped 5 bases and J dropped 1 base, with 15 bases sitting between them. CDR1 and CDR2 (germline): MNHEY, SMNVEV (reference sequence). The CDR3 spans 16 residues. CDR3 sequence reads: CASSAYSGPSYNEQFF. Written as DNA, the CDR3 is TGTGCCAGCAGTGCCTATAGTGGGCCATCCTACAATGAGCAGTTCTTC.

In nucleotides, the CDR3 is TGTGCCAGCAGCCAAATCCAGGCCGAGGCGTACTTC. This translates into CASSQIQAEAYF. The rearrangement uses TRBV11-2 and TRBJ2-7; D remains ambiguous. Trimming removed 5 bases at V and 12 bases at J, with 17 bases between. This CDR3 region has 12 residues. Germline lookup yields CDR1 SGHAT and CDR2 FQNNGV.

The rearrangement joins TRBV5-1 to TRBJ1-4, with D possibly matching TRBD1 (5 bases). Trimming took off 1 base at V and 2 bases at J, with 9 bases between the two ends. Germline V CDR1 and CDR2: SGHRS, YFSETQ. The CDR3 runs to 15 residues. The DNA of the CDR3 is TGCGCCAGCAGCTTGATCGCAGGGACTAATGAAAAACTGTTTTTT. Residues: CASSLIAGTNEKLFF.

The genes are TRBV28 and TRBJ1-6; possible D gene TRBD1, 5 bases. The CDR3 extends over 14 amino acids. Trimming took off 4 bases at V and 7 bases at J, with 11 bases between the two ends. CDR1 and CDR2 (germline): MDHEN, SYDVKM. This CDR3 reads CASSWGRGNSPLHF. CDR3 sequence (DNA): TGTGCCAGCAGTTGGGGCAGAGGGAATTCACCCCTCCACTTT. The whole variable domain, remainder taken from reference TRBV28 and TRBJ1-6, is DVKVTQSSRYLVKRTGEKVFLECVQDMDHENMFWYRQDPGLGLRLIYFSYDVKMKEKGDIPEGYSVSREKKERFSLILESASTNQTSMYLCASSWGRGNSPLHFGNGTRLTVT.

The chain combines TRBV6-1 with TRBJ2-7, with D unresolved. Germline V gene lookup returns CDR1 MNHNS and CDR2 SASEGT. V dropped 4 bases and J dropped 4 bases, with 14 bases sitting between them. The CDR3 is made up of 14 amino acids. CDR3 nucleotides: TGTGCCAGCAGTGGGCAATACCAGCAGTACGAGCAGTACTTC. This gives the protein CASSGQYQQYEQYF.

The rearrangement uses TRBV18 and TRBJ1-6; D remains unclear. Between the trimmed V and J ends, which lost 6 bases and 0 bases, there was a span of 12 bases. The germline CDR1 and CDR2 sequences are KGHSH and LQKENI. The CDR3 length is 16 residues. CDR3 residues: CASSNSDSSYNSPLHF. The DNA for the CDR3 is TGTGCCAGCTCGAACAGCGACTCCTCCTATAATTCACCCCTCCACTTT.

This clonotype was observed at least ten times. The J gene is TRBJ1-1, the V gene TRBV2; D gene unclear. Germline V CDR1 and CDR2: SNHLY, FYNNEI. There are 14 residues in the CDR3. V was shortened by 4 bases and J by 1 base, with 10 bases between the two germline ends. CDR3: CASSAPTKNTEAFF. CDR3 sequence (DNA): TGTGCCAGCAGTGCCCCAACAAAGAACACTGAAGCTTTCTTT.

The chain recombines TRBV20-1 with TRBJ1-1; D gene unclear. The germline V gene encodes CDR1 DFQATT and CDR2 SNEGSKA (reference sequence). The CDR3 contains 12 residues. Trimming took 1 base from V and 6 from J, leaving 9 bases between them. CDR3 in DNA: TGCAGTGCTAGAGTACCGGAGGCTGAAGCTTTCTTT. It codes for CSARVPEAEAFF.

Worth noting for this clonotype: A read error may produce the germline difference seen at one junction end. The chain couples TRBV20-1 to TRBJ2-7; 7 bases align to TRBD1. This CDR3 has 13 residues. Germline CDR1 DFQATT, CDR2 SNEGSKA (reference sequence). The CDR3 reads CSATGQTIYKQYF. As DNA, the CDR3 is TGCAGTGCCACGGGACAGACAATCTACAAGCAGTACTTC.

With regard to this clonotype: A much larger clone sits a single nucleotide away, making a read error possible. V is TRBV20-1 and J is TRBJ1-6; TRBD1 aligns across 9 bases. Germline lookup yields CDR1 DFQATT and CDR2 SNEGSKA (reference sequence). There are 14 residues in the CDR3. CDR3 bases: TGCGGTGCTAGCAAGGGACAGGGTAATTCACCCCTCCACTTT. Encoded protein: CGASKGQGNSPLHF.

CDR3 protein: CSARLSGSALYEQYF. For the CDR3, the DNA is TGCAGTGCTAGACTTAGCGGGAGCGCTCTCTACGAGCAGTACTTC. The chain couples TRBV20-1 to TRBJ2-7; 9 bases are a match to TRBD2. Germline assignment: CDR1 DFQATT and CDR2 SNEGSKA (reference sequence). There are 15 residues in the CDR3. The trim removed 2 bases at V and 3 bases at J, leaving 8 bases unmatched.

This clonotype was found a few times. The V and J genes are TRBV7-8 and TRBJ1-2; D unclear. The CDR3 sequence is 17 residues long. V lost 0 bases and J lost 3, with 17 bases in between. Germline CDR1 reads SGHVS; CDR2 reads FQNEAQ. The CDR3 sequence: CASSLARAGRVDYGYTF. DNA for the CDR3: TGTGCCAGCAGCTTAGCTAGGGCGGGGAGAGTGGACTATGGCTACACCTTC.

A word on this clonotype: The conserved phenylalanine or tryptophan normally closing the CDR3 is absent here, so this likely arose from a read error. The CDR3 protein is CASSLPAGVIYNEQFY. The CDR3 coding sequence is TGTGCCAGCAGTTTACCAGCGGGAGTGATCTACAATGAGCAGTTCTAC. The rearrangement uses TRBV12-3 or TRBV12-4 and TRBJ2-1; 8 bases align to TRBD2. V was clipped by 2 bases and J by 3 bases; unmatched bases: 6. The CDR3 consists of 16 residues.

V is TRBV20-1 and J is TRBJ2-7; D is unclear. Germline lookup yields CDR1 DFQATT and CDR2 SNEGSKA (reference sequence). The CDR3 has 12 amino acids. Trimming shortened V by 0 bases and J by 5 bases, and 8 bases separated the two germline ends. DNA for the CDR3: TGCAGTGCTAGAGATCGCTTGGACGAGCAGTACTTC. This codes for CSARDRLDEQYF.

The V call is TRBV20-1, the J call TRBJ1-1; D remains ambiguous. Germline V CDR1 and CDR2: DFQATT, SNEGSKA (reference sequence). The CDR3 is 13 amino acids. Trimming left V 3 bases short and J 1 base short, with 9 bases between. CDR3 sequence reads: CSARTDPNTEAFF. The DNA for the CDR3 is TGCAGTGCTAGGACGGATCCGAACACTGAAGCTTTCTTT.